What follows are 12 T cell receptor beta chains derived from one specimen sequenced in a study of T cell repertoires in cytomegalovirus infection. TCRdb used MiXCR to reprocess the reads, holding one entry per CDR3 protein. The profile shows some 150,000 distinct CDR3 sequences, around 24% of them singletons. Sequenced material: PBMCs. The receptors come from a human donor in good health (CMV status not recorded). Some clones in this sample may be carry-over from other donors' samples.

This clonotype has a count of ten or more. This chain links TRBV7-2 with TRBJ2-1; D gene uncertain. V lost 2 bases and J 6 bases, leaving 2 bases between the germline ends. This CDR3 is 11 amino acids long. Germline V gives CDR1 SGHTA, CDR2 FQGNSA. For the CDR3, the DNA is TGTGCCAGCAGCTTACTCAATGAGCAGTTCTTC. Amino acids: CASSLLNEQFF. The full variable domain, completed using reference TRBV7-2 and TRBJ2-1, is GAGVSQSPSNKVTEKGKDVELRCDPISGHTALYWYRQSLGQGLEFLIYFQGNSAPDKSGLPSDRFSAERTGGSVSTLTIQRTQQEDSAVYLCASSLLNEQFFGPGTRLTVL.

CDR3 region: CASVFSAGSDNEQFF. CDR3 bases: TGTGCCAGTGTATTCTCGGCAGGGTCGGACAATGAGCAGTTCTTC. The rearrangement joins TRBV19 to TRBJ2-1; tentative D call: TRBD1 (5 bases). The V end was cut by 8 bases, the J end by 5 bases, with 19 bases between. Germline V gene lookup returns CDR1 LNHDA and CDR2 SQIVND (reference sequence). The CDR3 totals 15 residues.

This clonotype was observed at least ten times. The V and J genes are TRBV7-2 and TRBJ1-5; a weak D match, TRBD1 (5 bases). With 1 base removed from V and 3 bases from J, the gap between germline ends came to 7 bases. Germline lookup yields CDR1 SGHTA and CDR2 FQGNSA. The CDR3 is 14 residues long. Written as DNA, the CDR3 is TGTGCCAGCAGCTTAGGGGGGTTCAATCAGCCCCAGCATTTT. Translating it yields CASSLGGFNQPQHF. Supplemented by reference TRBV7-2 and TRBJ1-5, the full variable domain reads GAGVSQSPSNKVTEKGKDVELRCDPISGHTALYWYRQSLGQGLEFLIYFQGNSAPDKSGLPSDRFSAERTGGSVSTLTIQRTQQEDSAVYLCASSLGGFNQPQHFGDGTRLSIL.

This clonotype showed up just a few times. V usage is TRBV6-2 or TRBV6-3 and J usage is TRBJ2-7, with TRBD2 matching over 15 bases. Germline V lookup: CDR1 MNHEY, CDR2 SVGEGT. This CDR3 has 16 residues. V was clipped by 5 bases and J by 2 bases; unmatched bases: 4. DNA of the CDR3: TGTGCCAGCAGTCACGGACTAGCGGGAGGGACCTACGAGCAGTACTTC. Protein sequence: CASSHGLAGGTYEQYF.

The chain combines TRBV27 with TRBJ1-2; D might be TRBD1 (5 bases). V lost 4 bases and J lost 3, with 12 bases in between. The CDR3 runs to 14 residues. Germline CDR1 reads MNHEY; CDR2 reads SMNVEV (reference sequence). The CDR3 nucleotides read TGTGCCAGCAGTTCTATTGAAGGGGACTATGGCTACACCTTC. It yields the protein CASSSIEGDYGYTF.

With regard to this clonotype: Since a much larger clone is just one base distant, this may be a read error. The chain's CDR3 is CASSSSGGNTVELFF. The CDR3 DNA sequence: TGTGCCAGCAGCTCCAGCGGGGGGAACACCGTGGAGCTGTTTTTT. The chain combines TRBV7-8 with TRBJ2-2; 9 bases are a match to TRBD2. The CDR3 spans 15 residues. In germline, CDR1 is SGHVS, CDR2 FQNEAQ.

This clonotype appeared a single time. The chain uses TRBV28 and TRBJ1-2, with 8 positions matching TRBD1. The germline V gene encodes CDR1 MDHEN and CDR2 SYDVKM. With 3 bases clipped from V and 7 bases from J, the junction kept 10 bases outside the gene matches. This CDR3 spans 15 amino acids. CDR3 DNA: TGTGCCAGCAGTTTGATCCAGGGGGCTAAATTTGGCTACACCTTC. Encoded protein: CASSLIQGAKFGYTF.

This clonotype has a count of ten or more. The chain combines TRBV7-2 with TRBJ2-1, with TRBD2 matching 8 bases. The V gene end was trimmed by 1 base and the J gene end by 10 bases; junction bases not matched to a gene: 15. This CDR3 has 17 amino acids. Per the germline V gene, CDR1 is SGHTA and CDR2 is FQGNSA. Written as DNA, the CDR3 is TGTGCCAGCAGCTTAGGAAGAGGCCTAGCGGGCTCCTGGGAGCAGTTCTTC. As protein: CASSLGRGLAGSWEQFF. Looking up the rest from reference TRBV7-2 and TRBJ2-1 gives the full variable domain: GAGVSQSPSNKVTEKGKDVELRCDPISGHTALYWYRQSLGQGLEFLIYFQGNSAPDKSGLPSDRFSAERTGGSVSTLTIQRTQQEDSAVYLCASSLGRGLAGSWEQFFGPGTRLTVL.

As to this clonotype: Since a much larger clone is just one base distant, this may be a read error. The chain recombines TRBV11-2 with TRBJ2-5, with 10 nucleotides matching TRBD2. This CDR3 region has 15 residues. Germline V gives CDR1 SGHAT, CDR2 FQNNGV. The CDR3 DNA is TGTACCAGCTGCCAAACTAGCGGGGCTGGAGAGACCCAGTACTTC. Translation gives CTSCQTSGAGETQYF.

The chain carries TRBV20-1 and TRBJ2-1, with 7 bases fitting TRBD2. The CDR3 runs 16 residues. Germline CDR1 reads DFQATT; CDR2 reads SNEGSKA (reference sequence). V lost 0 bases, J lost 2 bases, and 7 bases stayed unmatched. CDR3 amino acids: CSARDGGLAAYNEQFF. The CDR3 DNA sequence: TGCAGTGCTAGAGATGGTGGTCTAGCGGCCTACAATGAGCAGTTCTTC.

This clonotype was detected ten times or more. The chain has TRBV7-2 and TRBJ2-3, with 8 bases identical to TRBD2. The CDR3 sequence is 16 residues long. Germline CDR1 is SGHTA and CDR2 is FQGNSA. Trimming cost V 4 bases and J 9 bases; bases outside gene matches: 15. CDR3 nucleotide sequence: TGTGCCAGCAGCTCCACCCGAATAGCGGGGATTGACACGCAGTATTTT. This translates into CASSSTRIAGIDTQYF.

CDR3 sequence: CASSSLLSGYTF. The DNA for the CDR3 is TGTGCCAGCAGTTCCCTATTATCGGGCTACACCTTC. The gene calls are TRBV28 and TRBJ1-2; D is ambiguous. Germline CDR1 is MDHEN and CDR2 is SYDVKM. Trimming took 4 bases from V and 8 from J, leaving 11 bases between them. The CDR3 covers 12 residues.